The rows below give T cell receptor beta chains drawn from one sample of a study of blood T cell repertoires in COVID-19. Produced via immunoSEQ multiplex PCR; TCRdb's table is partial and in-frame only. The table shows under 350,000 clones, with roughly nine tenths occurring only once. The source material was peripheral blood. These receptors were obtained from a man aged 45-65 years with acute or convalescent COVID-19. The CDR3 runs from the conserved cysteine through the conserved F or W. Fields, in order: J gene, clone size, D gene, V gene, CDR3 protein, CDR3 DNA. A D gene is named only where the DNA matches it firmly. Expanded clones are given a class, and other clones once, few, many or no size at all.

>TRBJ1-3|-|-|TRBV18
CASSPMDSSGNTIYF
TGTGCCAGCTCACCGATGGACAGCTCTGGAAACACCATATATTTT
>TRBJ1-5|-|TRBD1|TRBV19
CASSRDSLVRSNQPQHF
TGTGCCAGTAGTAGGGACAGTCTGGTGAGGAGTAATCAGCCCCAGCATTTT
>TRBJ2-2|-|TRBD1|TRBV6-6
CAIQSGTETGELFF
TGTGCCATCCAGTCCGGGACAGAGACCGGGGAGCTGTTTTTT
>TRBJ1-4|-|-|TRBV3-1/TRBV3-2
CASSQGRTQRAFF
TGTGCCAGCAGCCAAGGGCGAACACAGCGGGCGTTTTTT
>TRBJ1-2|-|TRBD1|TRBV7-2
CASSLASDRGYTNYGYTF
TGTGCCAGCAGCTTAGCGTCGGACAGGGGATATACGAACTATGGCTACACCTTC
>TRBJ1-2|-|-|TRBV19
CASSQQDYGYTF
TGTGCCAGTAGCCAACAGGACTATGGCTACACCTTC
>TRBJ2-3|-|TRBD1|TRBV7-3
CASSYTPTGGGTDTQYF
TGTGCCAGCAGCTACACCCCGACAGGGGGGGGCACAGATACGCAGTATTTT
>TRBJ2-3|-|TRBD2|TRBV2
CASTPLGLGTDTQYF
TGTGCCAGCACCCCCCTGGGACTAGGCACAGATACGCAGTATTTT
>TRBJ1-6|-|-|TRBV5-8
CASSGRDGSSYNSPLHF
TGTGCCAGCAGCGGCCGGGACGGGAGCTCCTATAATTCACCCCTCCACTTT
>TRBJ2-5|-|-|TRBV18
CASSPPDSFWRETQYF
TGTGCCAGCTCACCACCGGACAGCTTCTGGCGGGAGACCCAGTACTTC
>TRBJ2-3|-|TRBD2|TRBV30
CAWSASRRLAGGRDTQYF
TGTGCCTGGAGTGCATCCCGTCGGTTAGCGGGGGGGCGGGATACGCAGTATTTT
>TRBJ2-7|-|TRBD1|TRBV19
CASSIATGGGYEQYF
TGTGCCAGTAGTATAGCGACAGGGGGAGGATACGAGCAGTACTTC
>TRBJ1-2|-|-|TRBV7-6
CASSLNSGYYGYTF
TGTGCCAGCAGCTTGAATAGCGGATACTATGGCTACACCTTC
>TRBJ1-6|-|TRBD1|TRBV18
CASSPYRDRDNSPLHF
TGTGCCAGCTCACCTTACCGGGACAGGGACAATTCACCCCTCCACTTT
>TRBJ2-2|-|TRBD1|TRBV5-1
CASSPRGPDRAIGELFF
TGCGCCAGCAGCCCCAGGGGACCCGACAGGGCAATCGGGGAGCTGTTTTTT
>TRBJ2-6|-|-|TRBV11-2
CASSLDLVSAGANVLTF
TGTGCCAGCAGCTTAGATCTGGTGTCAGCTGGGGCCAACGTCCTGACTTTC
>TRBJ1-1|-|TRBD1|TRBV5-4
CASSFWDRMNTEAFF
TGTGCCAGCAGCTTTTGGGACAGGATGAACACTGAAGCTTTCTTT
>TRBJ2-3|once|-|TRBV3-1/TRBV3-2
CASSQAEPLAPQYF
TGTGCCAGCAGCCAAGCCGAGCCGCTAGCACCGCAGTATTTT
>TRBJ1-2|-|TRBD1|TRBV11-2
CASSPHPRTGGNGYTF
TGTGCCAGCAGCCCACACCCTCGGACAGGGGGGAATGGCTACACCTTC
>TRBJ1-2|-|-|TRBV11-2
CASSLDGYGYTF
TGTGCCAGCAGCTTAGACGGTTATGGCTACACCTTC
>TRBJ2-7|-|TRBD1|TRBV27
CASSRKPDRAYEQYF
TGTGCCAGCAGTCGGAAACCGGACAGGGCTTACGAGCAGTACTTC
>TRBJ2-2|-|TRBD2|TRBV10-2
CASSETGGPDGELFF
TGCGCCAGCAGTGAGACGGGGGGGCCGGACGGGGAGCTGTTTTTT
>TRBJ1-2|-|TRBD1|TRBV5-1
CASSPDPQGGYTF
TGCGCCAGCAGTCCGGACCCACAGGGGGGCTACACCTTC
>TRBJ1-4|-|TRBD1|TRBV11-2
CASSSGQGAWEKLFF
TGTGCCAGCAGCTCCGGACAGGGGGCATGGGAAAAACTGTTTTTT
>TRBJ1-1|-|TRBD1|TRBV2
CASRGDRLTTFF
TGTGCCAGCAGAGGGGACAGGCTGACAACTTTCTTT
>TRBJ1-1|-|TRBD1|TRBV5-4
CASSLGGQGYTEAFF
TGTGCCAGCAGCTTGGGCGGACAGGGGTACACTGAAGCTTTCTTT
>TRBJ2-1|-|-|TRBV19
CASSIIPTGGYNEQFF
TGTGCCAGTAGTATAATCCCAACCGGGGGTTACAATGAGCAGTTCTTC
>TRBJ2-2|-|TRBD1|TRBV5-5
CASSFGARGPGTGELFF
TGTGCCAGCAGCTTTGGGGCCAGGGGGCCGGGCACCGGGGAGCTGTTTTTT
>TRBJ1-4|-|-|TRBV5-1
CASSTEEAEKLFF
TGCGCCAGCAGTACGGAGGAGGCGGAAAAACTGTTTTTT
>TRBJ1-6|-|TRBD1|TRBV19
CASNSSPGQSSPLHF
TGTGCCAGTAACTCCTCTCCGGGACAGAGCTCACCCCTCCACTTT
>TRBJ2-1|-|TRBD2|TRBV11-3
CASSLEGLAGGFGEQFF
TGTGCCAGCAGCTTAGAAGGATTAGCGGGGGGGTTTGGTGAGCAGTTCTTC
>TRBJ1-1|few|TRBD1|TRBV6-4
CASSGTGTTEAFF
TGTGCCAGCAGTGGGACAGGGACGACTGAAGCTTTCTTT
>TRBJ1-6|-|-|TRBV7-2
CASSLVRGGNSPLHF
TGTGCCAGCAGCTTAGTAAGGGGCGGAAATTCACCCCTCCACTTT
>TRBJ1-1|-|-|TRBV3-1/TRBV3-2
CASSQVGGQAFF
TGTGCCAGCAGCCAAGTCGGAGGGCAAGCTTTCTTT
>TRBJ1-1|-|-|TRBV30
CAWSVRQGRTEAFF
TGTGCCTGGAGTGTACGGCAGGGGCGGACTGAAGCTTTCTTT
>TRBJ2-1|-|-|TRBV21-1
CASKPRRRGVEQFF
TGTGCCAGTAAACCGAGACGCCGGGGTGTTGAGCAGTTCTTC
>TRBJ2-5|-|TRBD2|TRBV5-6
CASRQRGGGLRETQYF
TGTGCCAGCAGGCAGCGGGGCGGGGGGTTGAGGGAGACCCAGTACTTC
>TRBJ2-3|many|-|TRBV2
CASSARGRGSTDTQYF
TGTGCCAGCAGTGCTCGGGGGAGGGGGAGCACAGATACGCAGTATTTT
>TRBJ2-3|medium-sized|-|TRBV6-5
CASSPGDTQYF
TGTGCCAGCAGCCCGGGGGATACGCAGTATTTT
>TRBJ2-2|-|TRBD2|TRBV5-4
CASSLAIVAGGSGELFF
TGTGCCAGCAGCTTGGCCATAGTAGCGGGGGGTTCCGGGGAGCTGTTTTTT
>TRBJ2-1|once|TRBD1|TRBV10-1
CASSAGTGNEQFF
TGCGCCAGCAGTGCCGGGACAGGCAATGAGCAGTTCTTC
>TRBJ1-2|once|TRBD1|TRBV24-1
CATSDDTGGARGYTF
TGTGCCACCAGTGATGACACAGGGGGCGCGAGAGGCTACACCTTC
>TRBJ2-2|-|TRBD2|TRBV2
CATELAGDTGELFF
TGTGCCACTGAACTAGCGGGAGACACCGGGGAGCTGTTTTTT
>TRBJ1-3|-|-|TRBV3-1/TRBV3-2
CASSQSGPDGNTIYF
TGTGCCAGCAGCCAAAGCGGTCCTGACGGAAACACCATATATTTT
>TRBJ2-7|-|-|TRBV7-8
CASSFNRSPSYEQYF
TGTGCCAGCAGCTTTAACCGGTCTCCCTCCTACGAGCAGTACTTC
>TRBJ1-1|-|TRBD1|TRBV30
CAWSASQGSRAFF
TGTGCCTGGAGTGCATCACAGGGGAGTCGGGCTTTCTTT
>TRBJ1-4|-|TRBD1|TRBV9
CASSVAGGLNEKLFF
TGTGCCAGCAGCGTCGCAGGGGGACTTAATGAAAAACTGTTTTTT
>TRBJ1-4|-|-|TRBV3-1/TRBV3-2
CASSQEGASEKLFF
TGTGCCAGCAGCCAAGAGGGGGCCAGTGAAAAACTGTTTTTT
>TRBJ2-7|-|-|TRBV19
CASSIHTGYEQYF
TGTGCCAGTAGTATACACACGGGCTACGAGCAGTACTTC
>TRBJ2-7|-|-|TRBV2
CASSGGLSTYEQYF
TGTGCCAGCAGTGGGGGACTCTCTACCTACGAGCAGTACTTC
>TRBJ2-7|few|-|TRBV4-2
CASSHPGNIYEQYF
TGTGCCAGCAGCCACCCAGGGAACATCTACGAGCAGTACTTC
>TRBJ1-1|-|-|TRBV6-6
CASSYRQMNTEAFF
TGTGCCAGCAGTTATAGACAGATGAACACTGAAGCTTTCTTT
>TRBJ1-2|-|TRBD1|TRBV6-4
CASSSTATGAYGYTF
TGTGCCAGCAGTTCTACGGCGACAGGGGCCTATGGCTACACCTTC
>TRBJ2-1|-|TRBD2|TRBV29-1
CSVVELAGGYNEQFF
TGCAGCGTTGTCGAGCTAGCGGGGGGGTACAATGAGCAGTTCTTC
>TRBJ2-3|once|TRBD2|TRBV4-1
CASSQASGGSTDTQYF
TGCGCCAGCAGCCAAGCAAGCGGGGGGTCCACAGATACGCAGTATTTT